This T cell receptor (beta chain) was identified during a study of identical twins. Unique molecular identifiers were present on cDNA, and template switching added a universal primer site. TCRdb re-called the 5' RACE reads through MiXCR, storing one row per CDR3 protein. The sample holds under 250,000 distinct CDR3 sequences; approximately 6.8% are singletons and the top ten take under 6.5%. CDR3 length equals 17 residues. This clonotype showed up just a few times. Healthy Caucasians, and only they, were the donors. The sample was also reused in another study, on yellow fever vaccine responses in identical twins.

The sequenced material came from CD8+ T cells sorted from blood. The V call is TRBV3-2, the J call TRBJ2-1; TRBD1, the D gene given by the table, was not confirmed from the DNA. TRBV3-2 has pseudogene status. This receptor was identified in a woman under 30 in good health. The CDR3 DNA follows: TGTGCCACCAGCCAAGATTGGTGGCACCCTGCCCACAATGAGCAGTTCTTC. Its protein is CATSQDWWHPAHNEQFF.